The present entry profiles one T cell receptor (beta chain) with its context. Its antigen is unknown. These data originate in a study of blood T cells in healthy people across ages. This CDR3 has 13 residues. CDR1 and CDR2 from the germline V gene are LGHNA and YSLEER. Study-wide results and caveats: The lack of PBMC sorting stopped any conclusive naive versus antigen-experienced comparison.

Primed by a sample-barcoded 5' primer and a J-beta primer mix, a second PCR proceeded for about 6 to 11 cycles. Each cDNA was tagged by a template-switch adaptor containing 12 random nucleotides. TCRdb used MiXCR to reprocess the 5' RACE reads, holding one entry per CDR3 protein. The sample carries about a million distinct CDR3 sequences, under 50% recorded once. This TCR came from a man in his thirties or forties in good health. The sequencing input was blood. The chain has TRBV4-3 and TRBJ2-4; tentatively, D is TRBD1 (5 bases). The J call may be mistaken, given a closer DNA end match to TRBJ2-7. CDR3 loop: CASSQEAGNEQYF. DNA for the CDR3: TGCGCCAGCAGCCAAGAGGCAGGGAACGAGCAGTACTTC.